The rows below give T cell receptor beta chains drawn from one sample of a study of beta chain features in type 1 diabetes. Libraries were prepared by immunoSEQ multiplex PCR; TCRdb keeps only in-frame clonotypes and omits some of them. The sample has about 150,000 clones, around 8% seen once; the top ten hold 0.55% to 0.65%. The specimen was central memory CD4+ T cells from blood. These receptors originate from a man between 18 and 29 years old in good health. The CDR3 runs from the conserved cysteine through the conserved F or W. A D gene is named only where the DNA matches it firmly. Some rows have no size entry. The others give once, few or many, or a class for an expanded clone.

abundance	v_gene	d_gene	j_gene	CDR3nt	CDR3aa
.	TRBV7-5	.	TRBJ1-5	TGTGCCAGCAGCTGGGGACACAATCAGCCCCAGCATTTT	CASSWGHNQPQHF
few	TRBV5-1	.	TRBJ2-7	TGCGCCAGCAGCCTATGGGGGCAGCACTACGAGCAGTACTTC	CASSLWGQHYEQYF
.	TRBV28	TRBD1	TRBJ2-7	TGTGCCAGCTGCGAACCGGGACAGGGTGCTTGGGAGCAGTACTTC	CASCEPGQGAWEQYF
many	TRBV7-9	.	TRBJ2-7	TGTGCCAGCAGCGCCCATCCTAGCGTAGGGGAGTCCTACGAGCAGTACTTC	CASSAHPSVGESYEQYF
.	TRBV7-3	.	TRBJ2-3	TGTGCCAGCAGCTTAAACGGGAGAGCAGATACGCAGTATTTT	CASSLNGRADTQYF
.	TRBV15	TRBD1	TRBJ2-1	TGTGCCACCAGCAGAGCTCGGGACAGCCTTTACAATGAGCAGTTCTTC	CATSRARDSLYNEQFF
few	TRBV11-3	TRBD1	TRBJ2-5	TGTGCCAGCAGCTCTGGACAGGGACAAGAGACCCAGTACTTC	CASSSGQGQETQYF
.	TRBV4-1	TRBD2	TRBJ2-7	TGCGCCAGCAGCTATCAGGTGATAGCGGGAGGCCAGACCTACGAGCAGTACTTC	CASSYQVIAGGQTYEQYF
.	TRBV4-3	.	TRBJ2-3	TGCGCCAGCAGCCAACGACTAACAGGGATAGGGAAGACAGATACGCAGTATTTT	CASSQRLTGIGKTDTQYF
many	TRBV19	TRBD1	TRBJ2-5	TGTGCCAGTACCCGGACAGGGAACGGGGGAGAGACCCAGTACTTC	CASTRTGNGGETQYF
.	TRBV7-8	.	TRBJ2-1	TGTGCCAGCAGCACCACTAGTGGTACCTACAATGAGCAGTTCTTC	CASSTTSGTYNEQFF
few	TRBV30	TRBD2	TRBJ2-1	TGTGCCTGGAGTGCGAGCGGGGGCTCCTACAATGAGCAGTTCTTC	CAWSASGGSYNEQFF
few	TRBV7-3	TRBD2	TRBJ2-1	TGTGCCAGCAAGCGGGAGGGCGGGAATGAGCAGTTCTTC	CASKREGGNEQFF
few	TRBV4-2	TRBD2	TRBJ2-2	TGTGCCAGCAGCCAAGAAGTGACTAGCGGGACCGGGGAGCTGTTTTTT	CASSQEVTSGTGELFF
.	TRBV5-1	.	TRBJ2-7	TGCGCCAGCAGCCCTGGGGGGATGGGCTACGAGCAGTACTTC	CASSPGGMGYEQYF
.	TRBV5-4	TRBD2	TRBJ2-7	TGTGCCAGCAGCCGTTCCGGGACTAGCTCCTCCTACGAGCAGTACTTC	CASSRSGTSSSYEQYF
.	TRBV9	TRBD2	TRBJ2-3	TGTGCCAGCAGCCCCCAACCTCTCAGCGGGAGTGATACGCAGTATTTT	CASSPQPLSGSDTQYF
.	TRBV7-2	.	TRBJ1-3	TGTGCCAGCAGCTTAGGGCCCCTTATCTCTGGAAACACCATATATTTT	CASSLGPLISGNTIYF
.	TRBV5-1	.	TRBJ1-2	TGCGCCAGCAGCGCGATAGGTATCAGGGACTATGGCTACACCTTC	CASSAIGIRDYGYTF
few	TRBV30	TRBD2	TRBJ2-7	TGTGCCTGGAGTTTCGGGCCTAGCGGGAGGTACGAGCAGTACTTC	CAWSFGPSGRYEQYF
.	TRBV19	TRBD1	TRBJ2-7	TGTGCCAGTAGTAAGTTGGGGGACAGGGACTACGAGCAGTACTTC	CASSKLGDRDYEQYF
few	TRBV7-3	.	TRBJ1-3	TGTGCCAGCAGCTTAAGCGGCGGAAACACCATATATTTT	CASSLSGGNTIYF
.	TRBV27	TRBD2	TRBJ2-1	TGTGCCAGCAGGCCACTAGCGGGGGGCCGCCGGTTTAATGAGCAGTTCTTC	CASRPLAGGRRFNEQFF
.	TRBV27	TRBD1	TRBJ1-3	TGTGCCAGCAGTACCACTAGGGACAGGGGAAACACCATATATTTT	CASSTTRDRGNTIYF
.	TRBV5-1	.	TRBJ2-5	TGCGCCAGCAGCTTGGGGGTGACAGGACAAGAGACCCAGTACTTC	CASSLGVTGQETQYF
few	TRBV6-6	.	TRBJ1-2	TGTGCCAGCAGTTACTTTGAGGGCTACACCTTC	CASSYFEGYTF
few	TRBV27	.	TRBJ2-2	TGTGCCAGCAGAGGCAGGTCGAACACCGGGGAGCTGTTTTTT	CASRGRSNTGELFF
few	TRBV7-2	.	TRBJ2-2	TGTGCCACTCGGGGGCTAGCGGCGAACACCGGGGAGCTGTTTTTT	CATRGLAANTGELFF
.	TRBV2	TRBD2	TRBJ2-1	TGTGCCAGCAGTGAAGTAATAGCGGGAGGGAATGAGCAGTTCTTC	CASSEVIAGGNEQFF
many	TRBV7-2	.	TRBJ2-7	TGTGCCAGCAGCTCGGGCGGCGGGCCTTACGAGCAGTACTTC	CASSSGGGPYEQYF
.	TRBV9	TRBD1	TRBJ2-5	TGTGCCAGCAGCGTAACACCGGGACAGAGTGGGGAGCAGTACTTC	CASSVTPGQSGEQYF
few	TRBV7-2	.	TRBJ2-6	TGTGCCAGCAGCTTATTATCCGGGGCTGGGGCCAACGTCCTGACTTTC	CASSLLSGAGANVLTF
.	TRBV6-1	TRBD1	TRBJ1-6	TGTGCCAGCAGTGAAGGGGACAGGGACCATTCACCCCTCCACTTT	CASSEGDRDHSPLHF
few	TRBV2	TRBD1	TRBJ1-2	TGTGCCAGCAGTGAAGCAAGATTTGGGACAGGGGTTTCTGGCTACACCTTC	CASSEARFGTGVSGYTF
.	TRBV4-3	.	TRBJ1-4	TGCGCCAGCAGCCTCATCCTTCGGGAAAAACTGTTTTTT	CASSLILREKLFF
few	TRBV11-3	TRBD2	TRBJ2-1	TGTGCCAGCAGCTTGCAAGCGGGGGGCTACAATGAGCAGTTCTTC	CASSLQAGGYNEQFF
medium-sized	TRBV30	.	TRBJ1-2	TGTGCCTGGAGTGTACAGGTGGGCTATGGCTACACCTTC	CAWSVQVGYGYTF
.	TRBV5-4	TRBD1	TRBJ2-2	TGTGCCAGCAGCCAGGACAGGGGGCATAACGGGGAGCTGTTTTTT	CASSQDRGHNGELFF
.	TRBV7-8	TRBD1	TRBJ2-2	TGTGCCAGCAGCTCCCAGGGGGCGCATGTCGCCGGGGAGCTGTTTTTT	CASSSQGAHVAGELFF
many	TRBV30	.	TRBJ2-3	TGTGCCTGGAGTGTTGCCGGTACAGATACGCAGTATTTT	CAWSVAGTDTQYF
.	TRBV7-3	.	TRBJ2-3	TGTGCCAGCAGCTTAACTAACACAGATACGCAGTATTTT	CASSLTNTDTQYF
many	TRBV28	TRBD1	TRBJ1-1	TGTGCCAGCAAACAGGGGCGGTCTGAAGCTTTCTTT	CASKQGRSEAFF
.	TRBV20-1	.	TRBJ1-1	TGCAGTGCTAGGGGATCAGGGGAAGCTTTCTTT	CSARGSGEAFF
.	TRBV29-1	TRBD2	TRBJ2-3	TGCAGCGCTGAAACTAGCGGGGGGCCAGATACGCAGTATTTT	CSAETSGGPDTQYF
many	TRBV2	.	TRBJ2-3	TGTGCCAGCAGTGAGAGAGTGAATACAGATACGCAGTATTTT	CASSERVNTDTQYF